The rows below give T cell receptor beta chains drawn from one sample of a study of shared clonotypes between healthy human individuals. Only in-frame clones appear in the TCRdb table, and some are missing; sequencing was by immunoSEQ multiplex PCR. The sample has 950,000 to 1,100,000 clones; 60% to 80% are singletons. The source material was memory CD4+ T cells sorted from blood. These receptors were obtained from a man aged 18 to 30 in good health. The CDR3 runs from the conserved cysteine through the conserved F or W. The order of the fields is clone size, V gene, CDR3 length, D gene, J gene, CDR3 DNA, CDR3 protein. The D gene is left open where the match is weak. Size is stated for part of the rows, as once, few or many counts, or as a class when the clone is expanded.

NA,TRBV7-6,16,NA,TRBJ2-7,TGTGCCAGCAGCCTATTGAGGACCTCTTCAACTTTGGAGCAGTACTTC,CASSLLRTSSTLEQYF
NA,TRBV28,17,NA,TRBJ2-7,TGTGCCAGAAAGACCGGGACTCCCTACTCACTCGGGGACGAGCAGTACTTC,CARKTGTPYSLGDEQYF
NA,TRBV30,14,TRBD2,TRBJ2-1,TGTGCCTGGCAGCCGGGACTAGCTCAGAATGAGCAGTTCTTC,CAWQPGLAQNEQFF
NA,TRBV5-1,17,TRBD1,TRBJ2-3,TGCGCCAGCAGCTTGGGGATCGGGCAGGGGGCCTCAGATACGCAGTATTTT,CASSLGIGQGASDTQYF
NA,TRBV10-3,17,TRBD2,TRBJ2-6,TGTGCCATCAGACCGGGACTAGCGGTTACTGGGGCCAACGTCCTGACTTTC,CAIRPGLAVTGANVLTF
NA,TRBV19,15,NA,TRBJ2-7,TGTGCCAGTAGTGCTCAACAGGAGTTTTCCTACGAGCAGTACTTC,CASSAQQEFSYEQYF
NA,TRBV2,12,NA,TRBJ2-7,TGTGCCAGCTCGGGCGCCAGCTACGAGCAGTACTTC,CASSGASYEQYF
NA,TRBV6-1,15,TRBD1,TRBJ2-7,TGTGCCAGCAGTGAGTGGGGACAGGGAGTCTACGAGCAGTACTTC,CASSEWGQGVYEQYF
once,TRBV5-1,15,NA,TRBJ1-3,TGCGCCAGCAGCTTTGGCGGCACCTCTGGAAACACCATATATTTT,CASSFGGTSGNTIYF
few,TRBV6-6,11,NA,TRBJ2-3,TGCGCAGCAGCCAAAACAGATACGCAGTATTTT,CAAAKTDTQYF
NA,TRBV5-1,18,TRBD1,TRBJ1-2,TGCGCCAGCAGCTTGGGGATTTATCGACAGGGGGAAGGTGGTGGCTACACCTTC,CASSLGIYRQGEGGGYTF
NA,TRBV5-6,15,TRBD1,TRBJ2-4,TGTGCCAGCAGCTTGAGGGGACAGGTGTCAAACATTCAGTACTTC,CASSLRGQVSNIQYF
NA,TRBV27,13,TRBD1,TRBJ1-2,TGTGCCAGCAGTTTCCAGACAGGGGATGGCTACACCTTC,CASSFQTGDGYTF
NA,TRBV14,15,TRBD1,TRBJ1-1,TGTGCCAGCAGCCCCTGGACAGGGCCGAACACTGAAGCTTTCTTT,CASSPWTGPNTEAFF
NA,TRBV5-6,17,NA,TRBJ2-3,TGTGCCAGCAGCCCACAAGAGAAGCGGGCCTACACAGATACGCAGTATTTT,CASSPQEKRAYTDTQYF
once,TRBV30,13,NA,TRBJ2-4,TGTGCCTGGAGTCCGGGACCTAGAAACATTCAGTACTTC,CAWSPGPRNIQYF
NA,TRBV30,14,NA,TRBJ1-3,TGTGCCTGGAGTGTTGGGGGGTCTGGAAACACCATATATTTT,CAWSVGGSGNTIYF
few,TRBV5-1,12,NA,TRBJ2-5,TGCGCCAGCAGCGCGTACCAAGAGACCCAGTACTTC,CASSAYQETQYF
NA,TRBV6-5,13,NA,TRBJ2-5,TGTGCCAGCTCAATGGGGGGCCGGGAGACCCAGTACTTC,CASSMGGRETQYF
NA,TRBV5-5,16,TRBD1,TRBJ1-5,TGTGCCAGCAGCTTGTTTCGTGGGACAGGAGATCAGCCCCAGCATTTT,CASSLFRGTGDQPQHF
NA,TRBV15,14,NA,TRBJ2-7,TGTGCCACCAGCAGAGAACAGGGTCCCTTAGAGCAGTACTTC,CATSREQGPLEQYF
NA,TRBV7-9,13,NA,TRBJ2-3,TGTGCCAGCAGCGCGACACCGGCAGATACGCAGTATTTT,CASSATPADTQYF
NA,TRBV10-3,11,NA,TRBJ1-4,TGTGCCATCAGGACAGATGAAAAACTGTTTTTT,CAIRTDEKLFF
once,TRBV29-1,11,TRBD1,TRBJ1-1,TGCAGCGGGACAGGGTATACTGAAGCTTTCTTT,CSGTGYTEAFF
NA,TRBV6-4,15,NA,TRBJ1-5,TGTGCCAGCAGTGAAGGAGAATATAGCAATCAGCCCCAGCATTTT,CASSEGEYSNQPQHF
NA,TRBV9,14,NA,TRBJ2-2,TGTGCCAGCAGCGTGCAGGGTTATGCGGGGGAGCTGTTTTTT,CASSVQGYAGELFF
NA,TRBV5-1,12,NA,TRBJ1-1,TGCGCCAGCAGACTTGAAAACACTGAAGCTTTCTTT,CASRLENTEAFF
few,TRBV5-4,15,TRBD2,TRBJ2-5,TGTGCCAGCAGCCTGACTAGCGATTTAAGAGAGACCCAGTACTTC,CASSLTSDLRETQYF
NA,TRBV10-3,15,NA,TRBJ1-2,TGTGCCATCACCGATGCAGGGTCGGGTAACTATGGCTACACCTTC,CAITDAGSGNYGYTF
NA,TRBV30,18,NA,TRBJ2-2,TGTGCCTGGATAGGACAGGGGATACTAGCGGGAAAGGCCGGGGAGCTGTTTTTT,CAWIGQGILAGKAGELFF
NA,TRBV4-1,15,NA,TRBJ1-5,TGCGCCAGCAGCCAAGACGGATTTAGCAATCAGCCCCAGCATTTT,CASSQDGFSNQPQHF
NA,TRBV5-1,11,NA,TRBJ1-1,TGCGCCAGCAGAGTGGATACTGAAGCTTTCTTT,CASRVDTEAFF
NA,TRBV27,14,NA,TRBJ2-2,TGTGCCAGCAGTTCGGTAGCAGACACCGGGGAGCTGTTTTTT,CASSSVADTGELFF
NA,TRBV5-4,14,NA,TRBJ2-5,TGTGCCAGCAGCTTGACAGGGCGGGTAGAGACCCAGTACTTC,CASSLTGRVETQYF
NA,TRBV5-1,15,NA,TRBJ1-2,TGCGCCAGCAGCCCGCCGGGTGGATCCACCTATGGCTACACCTTC,CASSPPGGSTYGYTF
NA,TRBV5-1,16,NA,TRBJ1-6,TGCGCCAGCAGCTTGGATGGGGTTAGCTATAATTCACCCCTCCACTTT,CASSLDGVSYNSPLHF
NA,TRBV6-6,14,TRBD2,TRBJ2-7,TGTGCTAGCAGTCGGTTAGCGGGAGAGCGCGAGCAGTACTTC,CASSRLAGEREQYF
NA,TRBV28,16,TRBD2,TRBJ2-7,TGTGCCAGCAGTTCCCTTACTAGCGGGGGGCTCTACGAGCAGTACTTC,CASSSLTSGGLYEQYF
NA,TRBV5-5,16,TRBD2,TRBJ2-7,TGTGCCAGCAGCTTGGCAACGGGAGGCAGCTCCTACGAGCAGTACTTC,CASSLATGGSSYEQYF
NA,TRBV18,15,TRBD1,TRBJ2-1,TGTGCCAGCTCACCACTGGACAGGGTAGGGGATGAGCAGTTCTTC,CASSPLDRVGDEQFF
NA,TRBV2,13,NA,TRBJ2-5,TGTGCCAGCAGTGGGGGCAGCGGCGGGACCCAGTACTTC,CASSGGSGGTQYF
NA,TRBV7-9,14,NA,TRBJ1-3,TGTGCCAGCAGCCCTAACAGGGTTGGAAACACCATATATTTT,CASSPNRVGNTIYF
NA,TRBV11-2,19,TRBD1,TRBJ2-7,TGTGCCAGCAGCTTAGTTATGGGGACAGGCAGGACCTCCTCCTACGAGCAGTACTTC,CASSLVMGTGRTSSYEQYF
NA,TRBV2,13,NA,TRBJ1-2,TGTGCCAGCAGGGGAGGAAGGGGGTGGGTCGACACCTTC,CASRGGRGWVDTF
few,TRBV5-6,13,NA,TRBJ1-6,TGTGCCAGCAGCTTGTATGGTAATTCACCCCTCCACTTT,CASSLYGNSPLHF
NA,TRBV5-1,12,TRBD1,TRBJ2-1,TGCGCCAGCAGCCAACAGGGGAATGAGCAGTTCTTC,CASSQQGNEQFF
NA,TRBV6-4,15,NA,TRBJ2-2,TGTGCCAGCAGCCGGACGGCAACGAACACCGGGGAGCTGTTTTTT,CASSRTATNTGELFF